The 20 T cell receptor beta chains below all came from one sample that was sequenced in a study of vaccination effects on CD4 cells after COVID-19. Their antigens remain unidentified. Pools of viral peptides were used by the ViraFEST assay to expand antigen-specific CD4+ T cells ahead of sequencing. It was after approximately 11 days of culture that CD4+ T cells were isolated. The method was immunoSEQ multiplex PCR; TCRdb's version includes in-frame clones alone and lacks a portion of them. The sample has approximately 82,000 clones; approximately 74% are singletons. Sequences were derived from CD4+ T cells from PBMCs cultured with HCoV-229E spike peptides, sampled before COVID-19 vaccination. All receptors come from a human donor who received a COVID-19 vaccine.

The V gene is TRBV24-1, the J gene TRBJ2-5, with a possible D match to TRBD2 (5 bases). Germline CDR1 reads KGHDR; CDR2 reads SFDVKD. V shed 2 bases and J shed 2 bases, with 20 bases lying between them. CDR3 length equals 18 residues. CDR3 in DNA: TGTGCCACCAGTGATTCCTCTGGTGTGGCGGGCTATCAAGAGACCCAGTACTTC. Its translation: CATSDSSGVAGYQETQYF.

The CDR3 reads CASSRSGGQETQYF. CDR3 nucleotides: TGCGCCAGCAGCCGGAGCGGGGGGCAAGAGACCCAGTACTTC. The chain carries TRBV5-1 and TRBJ2-5; TRBD2 agrees at 9 bases. Trimming at V came to 4 bases and at J to 2 bases, leaving 3 bases not matched to a gene. Germline V gene sequence: CDR1 SGHRS, CDR2 YFSETQ. The CDR3 loop spans 14 amino acids.

V usage is TRBV5-1 and J usage is TRBJ2-5; 9 bases match TRBD2. Germline V gene lookup returns CDR1 SGHRS and CDR2 YFSETQ. V was clipped by 4 bases and J by 5 bases; unmatched bases: 9. The CDR3 consists of 15 residues. The CDR3 nucleotides read TGCGCCAGCAGCCCCGCCACCAGCGGGGGGGAGACCCAGTACTTC. Encoded protein: CASSPATSGGETQYF.

The count of this clone is one. The chain is built from TRBV7-9 and TRBJ2-2, with D uncertain. The V end was cut by 3 bases, the J end by 9 bases, with 8 bases between. Germline V lookup: CDR1 SEHNR, CDR2 FQNEAQ (reference sequence). CDR3 length: 12 amino acids. The CDR3 here is CASSLNSRELFF. CDR3 sequence (DNA): TGTGCCAGCAGCTTGAACTCCCGGGAGCTGTTTTTT.

V and J are TRBV6-6 and TRBJ1-1; D remains ambiguous. Trimming cost V 0 bases and J 11 bases, with 13 bases left between them. Germline V gives CDR1 MNHNY, CDR2 SVGAGI (reference sequence). The CDR3 consists of 13 residues. The CDR3 sequence is CASSYSGSGEAFF. The CDR3 coding sequence is TGTGCCAGCAGTTACTCGGGATCCGGGGAGGCTTTCTTT.

V and J are TRBV28 and TRBJ2-2; 8 nucleotides line up with TRBD2. With V trimmed by 7 bases and J by 5 bases, 12 bases remained unmatched. The length of the CDR3 is 16 residues. The V gene's germline CDR1 is MDHEN and CDR2 SYDVKM. The CDR3 coding sequence is TGTGCCAGCACCGAGCCCCGGGGGGGGCCAACCGGGGAGCTGTTTTTT. Protein product: CASTEPRGGPTGELFF.

The rearrangement uses TRBV12-3 or TRBV12-4 and TRBJ2-1; D is unclear. V lost 2 bases, J lost 4 bases, and 6 bases lay in between. CDR3 length equals 13 residues. CDR3 sequence: CASSLMAYNEQFF. CDR3 bases: TGTGCCAGCAGTTTAATGGCTTACAATGAGCAGTTCTTC.

The chain couples TRBV5-5 to TRBJ1-5; 11 bases align to TRBD1. The germline gives CDR1 SGHKS, CDR2 YYEKEE (reference sequence). V shed 4 bases and J 2 bases; nucleotides not matched to a gene: 2. The CDR3 has 15 amino acids. CDR3 nucleotides: TGTGCCAGCAGCCGGGACAGGGGGGGCAATCAGCCCCAGCATTTT. Amino acids: CASSRDRGGNQPQHF.

CDR3 in DNA: TGTGCCAGCAGCTTCGCCCTTAGCGGGGGGGCGGGGACCCAGTACTTC. This sequence encodes CASSFALSGGAGTQYF. The rearrangement links TRBV7-2 to TRBJ2-5; TRBD2 matches 11 bases. Germline CDR1 and CDR2: SGHTA and FQGNSA. Losses at the gene ends were 3 bases for V and 7 bases for J; bases not matched to a gene: 10. The CDR3 extends over 16 amino acids.

This sequence joins TRBV3-1 (or the pseudogene TRBV3-2) and TRBJ2-1; D gene ambiguous. Per germline, CDR1 LGHDT and CDR2 YNNKEL (reference sequence). The CDR3 contains 16 residues. V shed 4 bases and J shed 6 bases, with 19 bases lying between them. CDR3 in amino acids: CASSPSNPPLVNEQFF. The DNA for the CDR3 is TGTGCCAGCAGCCCTTCGAACCCTCCCCTTGTCAATGAGCAGTTCTTC.

The rearrangement uses TRBV11-2 and TRBJ2-7; D gene unclear. The CDR3 runs to 15 residues. V lost 0 bases, J lost 4 bases, and 13 bases lay in between. In germline, CDR1 is SGHAT, CDR2 FQNNGV. CDR3 in amino acids: CASSLDRIAEYEQYV. Here the CDR3 DNA reads TGTGCCAGCAGCTTAGACAGAATCGCGGAGTACGAGCAGTACGTC.

This clone was seen once. The chain carries TRBV3-1 (or the pseudogene TRBV3-2) and TRBJ1-2; D ambiguous. This CDR3 is built from 13 residues. Deletions cut 8 bases from V and 4 bases from J, with 14 bases between. Per the germline V gene, CDR1 is LGHDT and CDR2 is YNNKEL (reference sequence). The CDR3, as DNA: TGTGCCAGCTCCCTCGATCCTGGCTATGGCTACACCTTC. It yields the protein CASSLDPGYGYTF.

The chain is built from TRBV6-5 and TRBJ1-2; 8 nucleotides line up with TRBD1. CDR1 and CDR2 from the germline V gene are MNHEY and SVGAGI. The CDR3 length is 14 residues. V shed 4 bases, J shed 7 bases, and the junction held 8 bases outside the gene matches. This CDR3 reads CASSWGNGQGGYTF. CDR3 nucleotide sequence: TGTGCCAGCAGTTGGGGGAATGGACAGGGTGGCTACACCTTC.

The V gene is TRBV3-1 (or the pseudogene TRBV3-2), the J gene TRBJ1-6; D is uncertain. V lost 11 bases and J lost 5, with 10 bases in between. Germline V lookup: CDR1 LGHDT, CDR2 YNNKEL (reference sequence). This CDR3 is built from 12 residues. The CDR3: CACRANNSPLHF. DNA for the CDR3: TGTGCCTGCCGGGCAAATAATTCACCCCTCCACTTT.

The CDR3 is CASSLQGNEQFF. As DNA, the CDR3 is TGTGCCAGCAGCTTACAGGGCAATGAGCAGTTCTTC. The rearrangement links TRBV7-2 to TRBJ2-1; possible D gene TRBD1, 5 bases. The CDR3 is made up of 12 amino acids. Germline V lookup: CDR1 SGHTA, CDR2 FQGNSA. The V and J ends lost 2 bases and 6 bases respectively, with 5 bases between them.

V is TRBV5-4 and J is TRBJ1-2, with D maybe TRBD1 (6 bases). Germline values: CDR1 SGHNT, CDR2 YYREEE (reference sequence). The V end was cut by 3 bases, the J end by 5 bases, with 17 bases between. There are 15 residues in the CDR3. The CDR3 DNA sequence: TGTGCCAGCAGCTCCAACCGCCAGGGGAGATATGGCTACACCTTC. This gives the protein CASSSNRQGRYGYTF.

The chain couples TRBV29-1 to TRBJ1-1; the D gene is possibly TRBD1 (6 bases). V lost 5 bases to trimming and J lost 2 bases, with 9 bases between them. In germline, CDR1 is SQVTM, CDR2 ANQGSEA. The CDR3 extends over 12 amino acids. The CDR3: CSVNRVNTEAFF. The DNA for the CDR3 is TGCAGCGTTAACAGGGTAAACACTGAAGCTTTCTTT. The full variable domain, in which reference TRBV29-1 and TRBJ1-1 provide the parts outside the CDR3, is SAVISQKPSRDICQRGTSLTIQCQVDSQVTMMFWYRQQPGQSLTLIATANQGSEATYESGFVIDKFPISRPNLTFSTLTVSNMSPEDSSIYLCSVNRVNTEAFFGQGTRLTVV.

The sample holds one count of this clone. The rearrangement uses TRBV18 and TRBJ1-1; 8 nucleotides match TRBD1. The CDR3 spans 14 residues. J gave up 4 bases and V 4 bases, and 5 bases lay outside the gene matches. Looked up from germline, CDR1 is KGHSH and CDR2 is LQKENI. CDR3 in DNA: TGTGCCAGCTCACAAGGACAGGGAGGCACTGAAGCTTTCTTT. Translating it yields CASSQGQGGTEAFF.

This clone was detected only once. This chain joins TRBV6-5 and TRBJ1-1; D gene uncertain. Looked up from germline, CDR1 is MNHEY and CDR2 is SVGAGI. This CDR3 contains 13 residues. The V end lost 2 bases, the J end lost 4 bases, and 8 bases lay between the germline ends. The CDR3 is CASSYDQGTEAFF. CDR3 DNA: TGTGCCAGCAGTTACGATCAAGGCACTGAAGCTTTCTTT.

This clone was detected a few times. V gene TRBV4-1 combines with J gene TRBJ2-7; D unclear. Germline V gives CDR1 MGHRA, CDR2 YSYEKL. Trimming cost V 4 bases and J 7 bases, with 14 bases left between them. The CDR3 runs 13 residues. CDR3 nucleotide sequence: TGCGCCAGCAGCCCGACCTTCGGACGGGAGCAGTACGTC. Amino acid sequence: CASSPTFGREQYV.